The 24 T cell receptor beta chains below were found in one sample sequenced in a study of blood T cell repertoires in COVID-19. The protocol was immunoSEQ multiplex PCR, while the TCRdb copy is restricted to in-frame clones and leaves out a portion. Of about 64,000 clones detected, around 80% appear once; the ten largest clones hold approximately 5.6%. The material sequenced was peripheral blood. All receptors come from a woman in her fifties or sixties with acute or convalescent COVID-19.

The V call is TRBV19, the J call TRBJ2-7; 7 bases line up with TRBD1. V lost 3 bases to trimming and J lost 4 bases; unmatched junction nucleotides: 6. Germline V gene sequence: CDR1 LNHDA, CDR2 SQIVND (reference sequence). This CDR3 region has 14 residues. CDR3 sequence (DNA): TGTGCCAGTAGTATGGGGGACAGAATTTACGAGCAGTACTTC. It is translated as CASSMGDRIYEQYF. Drawing the rest from reference TRBV19 and TRBJ2-7, the complete variable domain is DGGITQSPKYLFRKEGQNVTLSCEQNLNHDAMYWYRQDPGQGLRLIYYSQIVNDFQKGDIAEGYSVSREKKESFPLTVTSAQKNPTAFYLCASSMGDRIYEQYFGPGTRLTVT.

The chain is built from TRBV3-1 (or the pseudogene TRBV3-2) and TRBJ2-7, with D unclear. The CDR3 covers 13 residues. The germline CDR1 and CDR2 sequences are LGHDT and YNNKEL (reference sequence). V was shortened by 0 bases and J by 6 bases, with 9 bases between the two germline ends. The CDR3 nucleotides read TGTGCCAGCAGCCAAGAGATAAGAGTCGAGCAGTACTTC. This sequence encodes CASSQEIRVEQYF.

This clone was detected only a few times. The CDR3 reads CASSSGQGGYGYTF. For the CDR3, the DNA is TGTGCCAGCAGCTCAGGACAGGGGGGATATGGCTACACCTTC. The chain joins TRBV5-6 to TRBJ1-2; TRBD1 agrees at 10 bases. CDR3 length equals 14 residues. With V trimmed by 3 bases and J by 5 bases, 4 bases remained unmatched. Germline lookup yields CDR1 SGHDT and CDR2 YYEEEE. Full variable domain (remainder filled in from reference TRBV5-6 and TRBJ1-2): DAGVTQSPTHLIKTRGQQVTLRCSPKSGHDTVSWYQQALGQGPQFIFQYYEEEERQRGNFPDRFSGHQFPNYSSELNVNALLLGDSALYLCASSSGQGGYGYTFGSGTRLTVV.

The chain carries TRBV20-1 and TRBJ2-3, with TRBD2 matching over 12 bases. With 3 bases clipped from V and 2 bases from J, the junction kept 6 bases outside the gene matches. The CDR3 extends over 16 amino acids. CDR1 and CDR2 (germline): DFQATT, SNEGSKA (reference sequence). The CDR3 loop is CSASDPSGGATDTQYF. The CDR3 coding sequence is TGCAGTGCTAGTGATCCTAGCGGGGGGGCCACAGATACGCAGTATTTT.

The chain recombines TRBV19 with TRBJ2-3; 12 bases align to TRBD2. V lost 4 bases and J lost 1; bases outside the gene matches: 9. The CDR3 totals 18 residues. The germline V gene encodes CDR1 LNHDA and CDR2 SQIVND (reference sequence). The CDR3 loop is CASSRSSGGAWGTDTQYF. In DNA, the CDR3 is TGTGCCAGTAGTAGGTCTAGCGGGGGGGCCTGGGGCACAGATACGCAGTATTTT.

The rearrangement joins TRBV13 to TRBJ2-3, with D possibly being TRBD2 (5 bases). V was clipped by 4 bases and J by 2 bases, with 13 bases between them. This CDR3 has 15 amino acids. Per germline, CDR1 PRHDT and CDR2 FYEKMQ (reference sequence). CDR3 protein: CASSYDRGNTDTQYF. The CDR3 nucleotides read TGTGCCAGCAGCTACGACCGGGGTAACACAGATACGCAGTATTTT.

V gene TRBV4-2 combines with J gene TRBJ1-1, with D tentatively TRBD1 (6 bases). The CDR3 runs to 18 residues. Trimming stripped 2 bases from V and 4 bases from J, with 23 bases between. CDR1 and CDR2 from the germline V gene are LGHNA and YNFKEQ. In DNA form, the CDR3 reads TGTGCCAGCAGCCAAAGTGGTATTAGGGGGGGAAGAAGCACTGAAGCTTTCTTT. Amino acids: CASSQSGIRGGRSTEAFF.

V is TRBV2 and J is TRBJ1-1; D not resolved. CDR3 length: 14 amino acids. Germline values: CDR1 SNHLY, CDR2 FYNNEI. With 5 bases removed from V and 1 base from J, the gap between germline ends came to 11 bases. CDR3 sequence: CASSSRLGNTEAFF. The CDR3 coding sequence is TGTGCCAGCAGTTCACGACTGGGGAACACTGAAGCTTTCTTT.

This chain connects TRBV5-4 to TRBJ2-1, with 14 nucleotides matching TRBD2. V lost 5 bases and J lost 4; bases outside the gene matches: 11. The V gene's germline CDR1 is SGHNT and CDR2 YYREEE (reference sequence). This CDR3 has 18 amino acids. CDR3 loop: CASRPPGLAGAAYNEQFF. The CDR3 region has the DNA TGTGCCAGCAGGCCACCGGGACTAGCGGGGGCCGCATACAATGAGCAGTTCTTC.

The chain combines TRBV2 with TRBJ1-3; a possible D gene is TRBD1 (5 bases). Germline CDR1 is SNHLY and CDR2 is FYNNEI. With 7 bases removed from V and 4 bases from J, the gap between germline ends came to 11 bases. The CDR3 covers 13 residues. CDR3 in DNA: TGTGCCAGCACCTTCCAGGGAGGAAACACCATATATTTT. This gives the protein CASTFQGGNTIYF.

This clone occurred a few times. This chain joins TRBV30 and TRBJ1-6; D not resolved. CDR3 size: 13 residues. The germline V gene has CDR1 GTSNPN and CDR2 SVGIG (reference sequence). V lost 5 bases and J lost 5, with 10 bases in between. In DNA form, the CDR3 reads TGTGCCTGGCAGGACGGGAATAATTCACCCCTCCACTTT. Residues: CAWQDGNNSPLHF.

The chain carries TRBV6-1 and TRBJ1-5; possibly TRBD1 for D (5 bases). The CDR3 extends over 16 amino acids. V was trimmed by 2 bases and J by 7 bases, leaving 18 bases between them. Germline V gene sequence: CDR1 MNHNS, CDR2 SASEGT. The chain's CDR3 is CASSEKIAGGNQPQHF. The CDR3 nucleotides read TGTGCCAGCAGTGAAAAAATCGCCGGGGGTAACCAGCCCCAGCATTTT.

In DNA form, the CDR3 reads TGTGCCATCAGACCATACGGAGACTCCTACGAGCAGTACTTC. Translating gives CAIRPYGDSYEQYF. The chain employs TRBV10-3 and TRBJ2-7, with D hard to call. The germline CDR1 and CDR2 sequences are ENHRY and SYGVKD. V lost 6 bases and J 0 bases, leaving 12 bases between the germline ends. CDR3 length equals 14 residues.

Written as DNA, the CDR3 is TGTGCCAGCAGGCCCGGACAGGGCCTCTATGGCTACACCTTC. It specifies CASRPGQGLYGYTF. V is TRBV7-2 and J is TRBJ1-2, with 8 bases aligning to TRBD1. Looked up from germline, CDR1 is SGHTA and CDR2 is FQGNSA. The CDR3 is 14 residues long. V was pared by 6 bases and J by 4 bases, with 7 bases of the junction left unmatched.

Regarding this clone: The junction differs from germline at one of its ends, possibly a read error. J is TRBJ2-1 and V is TRBV9; D unresolved. Germline values: CDR1 SGDLS, CDR2 YYNGEE. CDR3 length: 13 amino acids. CDR3 protein: CASSVASHNEQFF. Here the CDR3 DNA reads TGTGCCAGCAGCGTAGCCTCCCACAATGAGCAGTTCTTC.

The chain is built from TRBV5-1 and TRBJ1-5; the match to TRBD1 covers 10 bases. V shed 0 bases and J 4 bases; nucleotides not matched to a gene: 4. CDR3 length equals 16 residues. CDR1 and CDR2 from the germline V gene are SGHRS and YFSETQ. The CDR3 sequence: CASSLGGQGLNQPQHF. The CDR3 DNA is TGCGCCAGCAGCTTGGGGGGACAGGGGTTAAATCAGCCCCAGCATTTT.

The chain has TRBV9 and TRBJ1-2, with no clear D. CDR3 length equals 13 residues. Germline V gene lookup returns CDR1 SGDLS and CDR2 YYNGEE. V dropped 7 bases and J dropped 1 base, with 11 bases sitting between them. The CDR3 DNA follows: TGTGCCAGCGGCAGAGACTTTAACTATGGCTACACCTTC. It yields the protein CASGRDFNYGYTF.

This sequence joins TRBV5-5 and TRBJ2-5, with 7 nucleotides matching TRBD2. Per the germline V gene, CDR1 is SGHKS and CDR2 is YYEKEE (reference sequence). The length of the CDR3 is 14 residues. V gave up 3 bases and J gave up 1 base; unmatched junction bases: 3. The CDR3 DNA reads as TGTGCCAGCAGCTCCTGGGGGGGCCAAGAGACCCAGTACTTC. Amino acid sequence: CASSSWGGQETQYF.

This clone was counted once. DNA for the CDR3: TGTGCCAGCAGCAAGGCAGGGGCGGAACAGCCCCAGCATTTT. The encoded protein is CASSKAGAEQPQHF. V is TRBV5-4 and J is TRBJ1-5, with D perhaps TRBD1 (6 bases). This CDR3 has 14 residues. V gave up 4 bases and J gave up 7 bases, with 15 bases separating them. Per germline, CDR1 SGHNT and CDR2 YYREEE (reference sequence). The full variable domain, rest sourced from reference TRBV5-4 and TRBJ1-5, is ETGVTQSPTHLIKTRGQQVTLRCSSQSGHNTVSWYQQALGQGPQFIFQYYREEENGRGNFPPRFSGLQFPNYSSELNVNALELDDSALYLCASSKAGAEQPQHFGDGTRLSIL.

The rearrangement joins TRBV3-1 (or the pseudogene TRBV3-2) to TRBJ1-3, with D perhaps matching TRBD1 (5 bases). Germline lookup yields CDR1 LGHDT and CDR2 YNNKEL (reference sequence). The V gene lost 4 bases and the J gene lost 2 bases, with 12 bases spanning the gap. The length of the CDR3 is 15 residues. CDR3 in amino acids: CASSPGGGAGNTIYF. The CDR3 DNA is TGTGCCAGCAGCCCCGGCGGGGGGGCTGGAAACACCATATATTTT.

There are a few counts of this clone. The chain couples TRBV9 to TRBJ1-4; D call uncertain. The CDR3 is made up of 15 amino acids. The V gene lost 2 bases and the J gene lost 8 bases, with 16 bases spanning the gap. CDR1 SGDLS and CDR2 YYNGEE come from the germline V gene. The CDR3 region is CASSVAYGVGEKLFF. For the CDR3, the DNA is TGTGCCAGCAGCGTGGCTTATGGAGTAGGAGAAAAACTGTTTTTT.

J is TRBJ1-1 and V is TRBV2; D gene ambiguous. The CDR3 is 13 residues long. The germline V gene encodes CDR1 SNHLY and CDR2 FYNNEI. The V end lost 4 bases, the J end lost 4 bases, and 10 bases lay between the germline ends. This CDR3 is CASSGERATEAFF. As DNA, the CDR3 is TGTGCCAGCAGTGGTGAGAGGGCCACTGAAGCTTTCTTT.

The chain uses TRBV5-1 and TRBJ1-1; 8 bases are a match to TRBD1. V was clipped by 4 bases and J by 3 bases; unmatched bases: 2. The CDR3 is made up of 13 amino acids. Germline V gives CDR1 SGHRS, CDR2 YFSETQ. CDR3 region: CASSATGDTEAFF. In DNA, the CDR3 is TGCGCCAGCAGCGCGACAGGGGACACTGAAGCTTTCTTT.

The chain couples TRBV5-4 to TRBJ1-1; no definite D call. Germline values: CDR1 SGHNT, CDR2 YYREEE (reference sequence). V was clipped by 3 bases and J by 5 bases, with 14 bases between them. The CDR3 sequence is 14 residues long. As DNA, the CDR3 is TGTGCCAGCAGCTCCCCCGCCCTGCGGACTGAAGCTTTCTTT. Its translation: CASSSPALRTEAFF.